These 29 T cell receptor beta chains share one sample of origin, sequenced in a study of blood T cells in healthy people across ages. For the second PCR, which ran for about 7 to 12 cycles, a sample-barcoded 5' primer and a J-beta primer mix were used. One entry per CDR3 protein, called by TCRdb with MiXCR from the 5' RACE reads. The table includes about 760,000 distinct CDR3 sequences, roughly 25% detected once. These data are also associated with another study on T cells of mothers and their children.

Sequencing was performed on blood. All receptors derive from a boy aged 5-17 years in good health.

The CDR3 here is CASSQEKTDTDTQYF. The CDR3, as DNA: TGCGCCAGCAGCCAGGAGAAGACGGACACAGATACGCAGTATTTT. The genes are TRBV4-1 and TRBJ2-3, with D unresolved. Per the germline V gene, CDR1 is MGHRA and CDR2 is YSYEKL. Trimming pared 3 bases from V and 2 bases from J, leaving 12 bases between. The CDR3 is 15 amino acids.

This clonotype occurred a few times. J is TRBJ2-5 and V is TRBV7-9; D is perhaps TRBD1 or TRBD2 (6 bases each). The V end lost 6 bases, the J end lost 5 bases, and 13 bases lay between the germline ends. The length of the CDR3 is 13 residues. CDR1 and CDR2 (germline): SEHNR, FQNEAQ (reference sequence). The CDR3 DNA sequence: TGTGCCAGCAGACCGGGGGCCGAGGAGACCCAGTACTTC. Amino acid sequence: CASRPGAEETQYF.

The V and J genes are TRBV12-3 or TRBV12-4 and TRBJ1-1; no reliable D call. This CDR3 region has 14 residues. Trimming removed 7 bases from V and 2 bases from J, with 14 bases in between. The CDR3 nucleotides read TGTGCCAGCACCTTCGGTAGCGGTAACACTGAAGCTTTCTTT. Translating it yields CASTFGSGNTEAFF.

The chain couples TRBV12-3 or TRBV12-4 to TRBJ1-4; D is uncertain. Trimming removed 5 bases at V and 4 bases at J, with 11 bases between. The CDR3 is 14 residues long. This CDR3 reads CASSETDNNEKLFF. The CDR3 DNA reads TGTGCCAGCAGTGAGACGGATAATAATGAAAAACTGTTTTTT.

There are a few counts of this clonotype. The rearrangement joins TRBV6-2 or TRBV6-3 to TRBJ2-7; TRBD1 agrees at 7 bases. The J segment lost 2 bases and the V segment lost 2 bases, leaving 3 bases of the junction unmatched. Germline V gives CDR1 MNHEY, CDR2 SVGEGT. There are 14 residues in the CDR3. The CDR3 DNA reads TGTGCCAGCAGTTACCTGGGACAGACCTACGAGCAGTACTTC. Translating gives CASSYLGQTYEQYF.

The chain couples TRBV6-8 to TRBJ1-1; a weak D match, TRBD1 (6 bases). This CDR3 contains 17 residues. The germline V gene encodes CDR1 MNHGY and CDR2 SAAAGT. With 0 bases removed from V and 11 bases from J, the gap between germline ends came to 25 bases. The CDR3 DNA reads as TGTGCCAGCAGTTACTCGATTCTTGGGGGGCGCGAAGCAGAGGCTTTCTTT. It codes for CASSYSILGGREAEAFF.

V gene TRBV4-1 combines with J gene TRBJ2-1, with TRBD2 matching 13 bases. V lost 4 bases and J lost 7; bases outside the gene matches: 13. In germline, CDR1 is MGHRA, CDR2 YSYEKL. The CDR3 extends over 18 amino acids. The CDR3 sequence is CASSPLPTSGRAMNEQFF. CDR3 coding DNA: TGCGCCAGCAGCCCCCTTCCAACTAGCGGGAGGGCCATGAATGAGCAGTTCTTC.

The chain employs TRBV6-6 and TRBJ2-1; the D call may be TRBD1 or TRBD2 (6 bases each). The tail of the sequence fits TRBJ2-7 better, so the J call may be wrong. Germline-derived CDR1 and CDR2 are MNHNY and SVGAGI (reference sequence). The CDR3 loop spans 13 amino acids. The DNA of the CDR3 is TGTGCCAGCAGTCCCGGGGGCAAGTCCGAGCAGTACTTC. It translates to CASSPGGKSEQYF.

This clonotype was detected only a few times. The CDR3 loop is CASSLHDSSGELFF. CDR3 nucleotides: TGCGCCAGCAGCTTGCACGACTCATCCGGGGAGCTGTTTTTT. This chain uses TRBV5-1 with TRBJ2-2, with unresolved D. Germline CDR1 SGHRS, CDR2 YFSETQ. CDR3 length equals 14 residues. Between the trimmed V and J ends, which lost 1 base and 6 bases, there was a span of 10 bases.

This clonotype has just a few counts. CDR3 bases: TGCGCCAGCAGTCACCTATCCCCGGACCAAGAGACCCAGTACTTC. This sequence encodes CASSHLSPDQETQYF. The rearrangement joins TRBV5-1 to TRBJ2-5; D gene unclear. The germline V gene has CDR1 SGHRS and CDR2 YFSETQ. The V end was cut by 5 bases, the J end by 0 bases, with 14 bases between. This CDR3 is 15 amino acids long.

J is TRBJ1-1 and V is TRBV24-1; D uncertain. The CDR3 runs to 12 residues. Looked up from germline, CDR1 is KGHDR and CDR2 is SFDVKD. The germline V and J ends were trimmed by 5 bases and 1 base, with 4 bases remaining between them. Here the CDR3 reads CATSGPNTEAFF. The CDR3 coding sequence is TGTGCCACCAGTGGGCCGAACACTGAAGCTTTCTTT.

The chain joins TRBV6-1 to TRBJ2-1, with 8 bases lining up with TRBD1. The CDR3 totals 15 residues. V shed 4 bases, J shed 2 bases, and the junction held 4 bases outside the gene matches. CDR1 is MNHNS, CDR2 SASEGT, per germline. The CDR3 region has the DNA TGTGCCAGCAGTGCCAACAGGGGGACCTACAATGAGCAGTTCTTC. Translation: CASSANRGTYNEQFF.

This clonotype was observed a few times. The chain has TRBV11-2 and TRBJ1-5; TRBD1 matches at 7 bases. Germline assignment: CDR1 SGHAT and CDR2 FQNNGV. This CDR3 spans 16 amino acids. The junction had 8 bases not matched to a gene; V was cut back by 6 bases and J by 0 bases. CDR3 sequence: CASSQGVGVSNQPQHF. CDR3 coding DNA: TGTGCCAGCAGTCAGGGGGTGGGGGTTAGCAATCAGCCCCAGCATTTT.

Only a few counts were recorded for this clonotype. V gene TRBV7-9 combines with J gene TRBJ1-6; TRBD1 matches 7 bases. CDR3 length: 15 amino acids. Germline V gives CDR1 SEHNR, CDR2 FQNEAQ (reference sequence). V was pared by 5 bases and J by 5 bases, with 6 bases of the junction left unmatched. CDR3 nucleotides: TGTGCCAGCAGCCCCAGCGGGACAGATAATTCACCCCTCCACTTT. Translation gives CASSPSGTDNSPLHF.

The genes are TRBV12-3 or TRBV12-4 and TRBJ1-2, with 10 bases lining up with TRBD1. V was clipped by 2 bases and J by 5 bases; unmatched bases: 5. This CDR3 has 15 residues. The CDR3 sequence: CASSLSLGQGYGYTF. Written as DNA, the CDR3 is TGTGCCAGCAGTTTATCCCTGGGACAGGGGTATGGCTACACCTTC.

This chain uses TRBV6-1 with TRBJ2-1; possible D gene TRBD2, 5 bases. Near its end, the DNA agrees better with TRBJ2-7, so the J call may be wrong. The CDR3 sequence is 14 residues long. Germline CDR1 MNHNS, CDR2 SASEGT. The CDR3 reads CASSDAGLSYEQYF. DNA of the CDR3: TGTGCCAGCAGTGATGCGGGCCTCTCCTACGAGCAGTACTTC.

In DNA, the CDR3 is TGTGCTAGTGGTTTGTCTACAGGGGGGAACTATGGCTACACCTTC. This gives the protein CASGLSTGGNYGYTF. The genes are TRBV12-5 and TRBJ1-2, with 8 bases that match TRBD1. The germline V gene encodes CDR1 LGHNT and CDR2 FRNRAP. This CDR3 spans 15 amino acids. Trimming at V came to 2 bases and at J to 2 bases, leaving 4 bases not matched to a gene.

In DNA, the CDR3 is TGTGCCAGCAGCCCGCGGGGTCGGATTCTTGGGGAGACCCAGTACTTC. Its translation is CASSPRGRILGETQYF. V gene TRBV7-9 combines with J gene TRBJ2-5, with D perhaps TRBD2 (6 bases). The CDR3 has 16 residues. Germline assignment: CDR1 SEHNR and CDR2 FQNEAQ (reference sequence). V lost 5 bases and J lost 5, with 21 bases in between.

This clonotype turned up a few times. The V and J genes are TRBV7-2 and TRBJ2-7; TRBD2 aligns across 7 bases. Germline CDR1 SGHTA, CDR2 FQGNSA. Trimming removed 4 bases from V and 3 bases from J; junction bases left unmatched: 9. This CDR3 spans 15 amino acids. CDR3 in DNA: TGTGCCAGCAGCTCCCCTATGGGGACTAACTACGAGCAGTACTTC. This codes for CASSSPMGTNYEQYF.

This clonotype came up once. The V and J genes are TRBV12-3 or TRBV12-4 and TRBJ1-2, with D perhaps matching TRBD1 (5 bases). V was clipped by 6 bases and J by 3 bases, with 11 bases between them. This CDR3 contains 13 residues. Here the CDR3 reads CASSPGSHYGYTF. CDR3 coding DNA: TGTGCCAGCAGCCCAGGGTCTCACTATGGCTACACCTTC.

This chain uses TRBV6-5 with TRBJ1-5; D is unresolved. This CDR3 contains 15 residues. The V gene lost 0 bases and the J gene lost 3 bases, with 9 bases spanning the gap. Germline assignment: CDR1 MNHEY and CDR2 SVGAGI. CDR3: CASSYSNTVNQPQHF. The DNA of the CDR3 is TGTGCCAGCAGTTACTCGAATACAGTCAATCAGCCCCAGCATTTT.

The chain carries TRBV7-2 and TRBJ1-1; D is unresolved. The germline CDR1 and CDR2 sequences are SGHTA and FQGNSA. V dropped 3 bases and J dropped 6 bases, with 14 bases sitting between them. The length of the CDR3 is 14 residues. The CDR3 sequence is CASSLSGPLAEAFF. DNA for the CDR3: TGTGCCAGCAGCTTGTCCGGTCCGTTGGCTGAAGCTTTCTTT.

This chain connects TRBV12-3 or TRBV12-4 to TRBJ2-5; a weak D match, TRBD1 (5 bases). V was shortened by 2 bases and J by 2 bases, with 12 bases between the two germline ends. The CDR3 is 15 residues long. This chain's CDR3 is CASSLYLTVQETQYF. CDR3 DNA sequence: TGTGCCAGCAGTTTATACTTGACAGTTCAAGAGACCCAGTACTTC.

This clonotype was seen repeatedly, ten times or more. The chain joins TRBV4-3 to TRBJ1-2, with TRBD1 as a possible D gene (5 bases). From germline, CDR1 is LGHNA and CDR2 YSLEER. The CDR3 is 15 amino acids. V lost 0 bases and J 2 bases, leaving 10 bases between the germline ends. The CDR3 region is CASSQEMAGNYGYTF. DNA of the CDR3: TGCGCCAGCAGCCAAGAGATGGCAGGGAACTATGGCTACACCTTC.

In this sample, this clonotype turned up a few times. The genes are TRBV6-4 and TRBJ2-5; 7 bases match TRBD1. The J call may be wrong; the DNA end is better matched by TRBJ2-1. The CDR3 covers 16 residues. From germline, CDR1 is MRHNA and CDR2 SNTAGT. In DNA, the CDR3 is TGTGCCAGCAGTGACTGCTGGGACAGACTACAATATGAGCAGTTCTTC. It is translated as CASSDCWDRLQYEQFF.

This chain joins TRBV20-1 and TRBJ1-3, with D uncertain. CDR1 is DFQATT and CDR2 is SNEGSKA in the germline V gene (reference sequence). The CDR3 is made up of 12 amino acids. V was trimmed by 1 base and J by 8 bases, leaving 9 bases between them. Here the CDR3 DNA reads TGCAGTGCTAGAGCACGAAGAGACACCATATATTTT. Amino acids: CSARARRDTIYF.

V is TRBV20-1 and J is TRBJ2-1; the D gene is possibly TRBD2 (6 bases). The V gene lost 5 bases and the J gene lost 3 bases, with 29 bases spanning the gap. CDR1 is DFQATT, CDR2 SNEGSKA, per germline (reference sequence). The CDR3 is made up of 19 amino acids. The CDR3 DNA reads TGCAGTGCTCCCCGCATTACTTATTCGGAGGGCCAAGTCTACAATGAGCAGTTCTTC. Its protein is CSAPRITYSEGQVYNEQFF.

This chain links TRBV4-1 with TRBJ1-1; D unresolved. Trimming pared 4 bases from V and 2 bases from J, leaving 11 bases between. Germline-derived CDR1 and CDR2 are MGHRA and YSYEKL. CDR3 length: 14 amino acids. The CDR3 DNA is TGCGCCAGCAGCCCCCGTGAGGGAAACACTGAAGCTTTCTTT. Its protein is CASSPREGNTEAFF.

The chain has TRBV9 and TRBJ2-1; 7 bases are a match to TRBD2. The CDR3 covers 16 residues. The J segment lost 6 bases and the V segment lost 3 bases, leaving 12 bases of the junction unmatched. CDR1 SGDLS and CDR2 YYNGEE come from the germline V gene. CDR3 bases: TGTGCCAGCAGCGAGCGGGGCGGGACTCTACTCAATGAGCAGTTCTTC. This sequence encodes CASSERGGTLLNEQFF.